The sequence of this T cell receptor (beta chain) was determined in a study of prognosis after radiotherapy for stage I lung cancer. Study details: Distant metastases struck a few patients a median of about 7 months after radiotherapy; 15 showed no significant progression.

The study amplified the TCR beta CDR3 region from genomic DNA. This amplification was carried out by two rounds of multiplex PCR. Primers (each specific to one TRBV or TRBJ gene) were used in first-round PCR. MiXCR, run by TCRdb on the multiplex PCR reads, gives a single entry per CDR3 protein. This sample has 20,000 to 25,000 distinct CDR3 sequences, with around two fifths found just once. The CDR3 totals 11 residues. Germline V lookup: CDR1 SNHLY, CDR2 FYNNEI. Trimming took off 4 bases at V and 6 bases at J, with 6 bases between the two ends. The V gene is TRBV2, the J gene TRBJ1-1, with D hard to call. The sample in question was PBMCs, obtained before or after stereotactic body radiation therapy (not recorded which). The TCR sequence derives from a donor at least 50 years old with non-small cell lung cancer. CDR3 sequence (DNA): TGTGCCAGCAGTGGCAGTGCTGAAGCTTTCTTT. Translation gives CASSGSAEAFF.